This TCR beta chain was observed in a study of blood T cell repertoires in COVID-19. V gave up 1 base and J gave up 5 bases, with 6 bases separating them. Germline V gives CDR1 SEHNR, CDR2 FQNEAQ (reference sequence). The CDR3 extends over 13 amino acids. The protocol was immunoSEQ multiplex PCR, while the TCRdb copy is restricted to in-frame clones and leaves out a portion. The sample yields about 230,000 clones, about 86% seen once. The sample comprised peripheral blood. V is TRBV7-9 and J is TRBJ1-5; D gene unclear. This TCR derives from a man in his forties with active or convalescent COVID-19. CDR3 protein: CASSLGRDQPQHF. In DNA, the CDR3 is TGTGCCAGCAGCTTAGGGAGAGATCAGCCCCAGCATTTT.